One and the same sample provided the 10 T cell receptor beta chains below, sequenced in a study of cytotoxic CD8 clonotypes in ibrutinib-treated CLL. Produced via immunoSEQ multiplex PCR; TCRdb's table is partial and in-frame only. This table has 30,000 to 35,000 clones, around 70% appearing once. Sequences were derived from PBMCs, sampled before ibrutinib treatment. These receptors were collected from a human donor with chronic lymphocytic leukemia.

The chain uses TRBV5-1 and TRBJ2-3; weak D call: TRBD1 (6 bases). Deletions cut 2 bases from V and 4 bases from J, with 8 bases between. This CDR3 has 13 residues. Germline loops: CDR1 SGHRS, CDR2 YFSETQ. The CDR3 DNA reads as TGCGCCAGCAGCTTACAGGGCGCAGATACGCAGTATTTT. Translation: CASSLQGADTQYF.

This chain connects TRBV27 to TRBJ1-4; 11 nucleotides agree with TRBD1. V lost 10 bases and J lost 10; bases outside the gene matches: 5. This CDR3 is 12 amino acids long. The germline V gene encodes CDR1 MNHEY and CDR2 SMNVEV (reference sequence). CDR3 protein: CATWDRGGKLFF. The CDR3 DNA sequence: TGTGCCACCTGGGACAGGGGGGGAAAACTGTTTTTT.

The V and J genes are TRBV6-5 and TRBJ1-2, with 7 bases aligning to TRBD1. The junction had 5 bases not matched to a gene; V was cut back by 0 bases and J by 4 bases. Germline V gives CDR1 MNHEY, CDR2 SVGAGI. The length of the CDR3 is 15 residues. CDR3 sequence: CASSYSEGGGYGYTF. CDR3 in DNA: TGTGCCAGCAGTTACTCGGAAGGGGGCGGCTATGGCTACACCTTC.

The CDR3 DNA follows: TGTGCCAGCAGGTCACTAGCGGGAGGGCCTCAGAATGAGCAGTTCTTC. As protein: CASRSLAGGPQNEQFF. The chain carries TRBV7-9 and TRBJ2-1; 13 bases map to TRBD2. Trimming cost V 6 bases and J 7 bases; bases outside gene matches: 9. Germline V gene sequence: CDR1 SEHNR, CDR2 FQNEAQ (reference sequence). CDR3 size: 16 residues. The variable domain in full, with the rest retrieved from reference TRBV7-9 and TRBJ2-1, is DTGVSQNPRHKITKRGQNVTFRCDPISEHNRLYWYRQTLGQGPEFLTYFQNEAQLEKSRLLSDRFSAERPKGSFSTLEIQRTEQGDSAMYLCASRSLAGGPQNEQFFGPGTRLTVL.

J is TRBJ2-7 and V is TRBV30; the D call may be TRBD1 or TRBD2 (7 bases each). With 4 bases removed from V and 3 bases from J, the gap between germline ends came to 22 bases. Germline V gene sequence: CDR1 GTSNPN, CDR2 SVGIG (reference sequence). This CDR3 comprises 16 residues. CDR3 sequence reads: CAWNSLGGDSLYEQYF. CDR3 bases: TGTGCCTGGAACTCATTAGGGGGGGACAGCCTCTACGAGCAGTACTTC. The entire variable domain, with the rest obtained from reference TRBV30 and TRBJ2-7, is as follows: SQTIHQWPATLVQPVGSPLSLECTVEGTSNPNLYWYRQAAGRGLQLLFYSVGIGQISSEVPQNLSASRPQDRQFILSSKKLLLSDSGFYLCAWNSLGGDSLYEQYFGPGTRLTVT.

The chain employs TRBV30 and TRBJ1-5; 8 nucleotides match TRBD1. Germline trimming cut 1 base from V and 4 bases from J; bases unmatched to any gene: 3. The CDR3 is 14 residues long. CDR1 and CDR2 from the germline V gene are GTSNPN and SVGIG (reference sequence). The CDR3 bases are TGTGCCTGGAGTGGCGGACAGGGTAATCAGCCCCAGCATTTT. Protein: CAWSGGQGNQPQHF.

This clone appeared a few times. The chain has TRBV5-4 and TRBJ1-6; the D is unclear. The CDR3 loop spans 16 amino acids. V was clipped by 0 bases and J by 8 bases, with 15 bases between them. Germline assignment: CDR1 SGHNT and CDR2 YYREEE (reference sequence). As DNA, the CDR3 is TGTGCCAGCAGCTTGGCTCGACAAGGGCCGGATTCACCCCTCCACTTT. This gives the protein CASSLARQGPDSPLHF.

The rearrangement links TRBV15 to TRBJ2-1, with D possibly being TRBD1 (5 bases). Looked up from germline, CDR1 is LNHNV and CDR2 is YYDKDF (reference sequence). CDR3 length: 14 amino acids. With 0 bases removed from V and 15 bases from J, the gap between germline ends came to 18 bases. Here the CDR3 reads CATSRDWNLYRGFF. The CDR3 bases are TGTGCCACCAGCAGAGATTGGAACTTGTATAGGGGGTTCTTC.

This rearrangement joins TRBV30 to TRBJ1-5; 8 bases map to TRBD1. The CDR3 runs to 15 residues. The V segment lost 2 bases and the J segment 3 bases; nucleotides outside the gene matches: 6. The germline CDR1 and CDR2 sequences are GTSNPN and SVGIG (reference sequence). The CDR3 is CAWSLGTGNNQPQHF. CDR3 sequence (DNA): TGTGCCTGGAGTCTCGGGACAGGAAACAATCAGCCCCAGCATTTT.

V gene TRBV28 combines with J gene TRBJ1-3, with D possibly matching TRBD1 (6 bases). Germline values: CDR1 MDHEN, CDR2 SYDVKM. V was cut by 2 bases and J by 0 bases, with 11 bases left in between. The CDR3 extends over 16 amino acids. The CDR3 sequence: CASSLTPDSSGNTIYF. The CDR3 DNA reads TGTGCCAGCAGTTTAACCCCGGACAGCTCTGGAAACACCATATATTTT.